This T cell receptor (beta chain) was captured in a study of Ad26.COV2.S vaccination and SARS-CoV-2 variants. Assay used: immunoSEQ multiplex PCR; TCRdb lists only in-frame clones, some missing. The sample contains fewer than 400,000 clones, around 91% of which appear only once. The treatment was: roughly 19 received Ad26.COV2.S at low or high dose, single or two shots; about 5 received placebo; per-sample allocation not given. Sampling took place 63 days after the first vaccine or placebo injection. Trimming cost V 6 bases and J 3 bases, with 3 bases left between them. Germline values: CDR1 SEHNR, CDR2 FQNEAQ (reference sequence). The CDR3 extends over 11 amino acids.

Material: peripheral blood, obtained in a trial of Ad26.COV2.S vaccine versus placebo. The sequence was collected from a person between 18 and 59 years old who received the Ad26.COV2.S COVID-19 vaccine or a placebo. This rearrangement joins TRBV7-9 to TRBJ2-1; D ambiguous. This CDR3 is CASRDYNEQFF. CDR3 nucleotides: TGTGCCAGCAGGGACTACAATGAGCAGTTCTTC.